The present T cell receptor (beta chain) was sequenced within a study of Tregs in tolerant kidney transplant recipients. Study-wide results and limits: Changing PCR primers prevented nucleotide comparison between some patients' samples. Validation in larger populations is needed because few patients were studied. Tregs expanded with activated donor B cells seemed most donor-specific.

V lost 2 bases and J lost 10; bases outside the gene matches: 11. CDR1 is MNHNY and CDR2 is SVGAGI in the germline V gene (reference sequence). The CDR3 is made up of 14 amino acids. Repertoires were generated with immunoSEQ multiplex PCR, while TCRdb's copy carries only in-frame clones and drops some. The table lists 98,000 or so clones, around 89% of them singletons. This clone was seen only a few times. What it recognizes is unknown. The chain is built from TRBV6-6 and TRBJ2-7; 7 positions agree with TRBD1. Here the sequenced sample was CD4+ T cells from blood, taken before the transplant. This TCR came from a human donor who received a combined kidney and bone marrow transplant. CDR3 DNA: TGTGCCAGCAGTTACGGGACAGCGTCCTCCTCACAGTACTTC. Translating it yields CASSYGTASSSQYF.